The clone carrying this T cell receptor (beta chain) was recorded only once. Its antigen is as yet unknown. With a J-beta primer mix and a sample-barcoded 5' primer, a second PCR ran about 6 to 11 cycles. TCRdb processed the 5' RACE reads anew with MiXCR; each CDR3 protein has one entry. The sample holds hundreds of thousands of distinct CDR3 sequences, under 65% seen once. This entry belongs to a study of blood T cells in healthy people across ages. Study details: Capturing about one barcoded beta molecule per two T cells was achieved by template switching. The study's findings and limits: Naive T cell percentage showed a strong correlation with TCR beta diversity. Relative to aged donors, long-lived donors carried more naive CD4+ cells and displayed higher diversity.

V was clipped by 0 bases and J by 0 bases; unmatched bases: 9. Germline V CDR1 and CDR2: MGHDK, SYGVNS. The CDR3 has 18 residues. This TCR was sampled from an elderly woman in good health. Sequencing was performed on blood. The V call is TRBV25-1, the J call TRBJ1-2; 8 bases agree with TRBD1. The CDR3 is CASSEYVAGGTANYGYTF. CDR3 sequence (DNA): TGTGCCAGCAGTGAATATGTGGCAGGGGGCACAGCTAACTATGGCTACACCTTC.